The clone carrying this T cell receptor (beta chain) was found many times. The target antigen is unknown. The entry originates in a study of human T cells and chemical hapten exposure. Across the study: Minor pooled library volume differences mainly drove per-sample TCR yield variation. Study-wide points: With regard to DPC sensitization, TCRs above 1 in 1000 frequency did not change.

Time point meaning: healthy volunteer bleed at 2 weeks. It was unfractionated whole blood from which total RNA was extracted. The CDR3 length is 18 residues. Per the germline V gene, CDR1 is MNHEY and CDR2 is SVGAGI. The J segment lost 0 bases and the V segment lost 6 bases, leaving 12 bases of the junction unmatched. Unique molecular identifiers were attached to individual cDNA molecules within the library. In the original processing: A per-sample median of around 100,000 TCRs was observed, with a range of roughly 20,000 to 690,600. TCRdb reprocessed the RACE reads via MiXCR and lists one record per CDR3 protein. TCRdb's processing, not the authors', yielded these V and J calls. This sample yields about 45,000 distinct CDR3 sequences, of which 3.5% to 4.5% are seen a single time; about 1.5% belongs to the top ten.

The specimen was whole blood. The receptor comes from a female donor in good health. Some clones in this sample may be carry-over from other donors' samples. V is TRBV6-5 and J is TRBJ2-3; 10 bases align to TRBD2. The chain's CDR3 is CASRGKRGGYFSTDTQYF. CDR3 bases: TGTGCCAGCAGGGGAAAGCGGGGGGGCTACTTCAGCACAGATACGCAGTATTTT.